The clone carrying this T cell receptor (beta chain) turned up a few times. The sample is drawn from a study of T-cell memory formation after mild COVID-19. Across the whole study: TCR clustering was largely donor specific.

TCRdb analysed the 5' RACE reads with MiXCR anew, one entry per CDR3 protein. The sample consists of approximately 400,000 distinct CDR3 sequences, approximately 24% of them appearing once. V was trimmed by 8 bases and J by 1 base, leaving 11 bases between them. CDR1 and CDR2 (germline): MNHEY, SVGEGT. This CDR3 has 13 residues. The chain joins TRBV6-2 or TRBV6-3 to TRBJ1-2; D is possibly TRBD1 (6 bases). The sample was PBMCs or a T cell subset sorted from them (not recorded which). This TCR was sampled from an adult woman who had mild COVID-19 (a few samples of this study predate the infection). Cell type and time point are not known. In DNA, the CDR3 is TGTGCCAGCGCCCGGGACAATAACTATGGCTACACCTTC. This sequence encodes CASARDNNYGYTF.